The 9 T cell receptor beta chains given below trace back to one sample, sequenced in a study of blood T cell repertoires in COVID-19. Sequencing used immunoSEQ multiplex PCR; TCRdb keeps in-frame clones, though not all of them. The sample records roughly 300,000 clones, 70% to 90% being singletons. Material for sequencing was PBMCs or T cells enriched from blood (not recorded which). All receptors come from a woman aged 40-49 years with acute COVID-19.

The CDR3 loop reads CASRPTGSYNSPLHF. The CDR3 nucleotides are TGTGCCAGCAGGCCAACAGGATCCTATAATTCACCCCTCCACTTT. This chain uses TRBV7-9 with TRBJ1-6, with D possibly matching TRBD1 (5 bases). The CDR3 runs to 15 residues. With 6 bases removed from V and 1 base from J, the gap between germline ends came to 10 bases. Germline CDR1 is SEHNR and CDR2 is FQNEAQ (reference sequence).

The chain links TRBV3-1 (or the pseudogene TRBV3-2) to TRBJ2-5; a possible D gene is TRBD1 (6 bases). V was trimmed by 0 bases and J by 4 bases, leaving 15 bases between them. Per the germline V gene, CDR1 is LGHDT and CDR2 is YNNKEL (reference sequence). The CDR3 has 16 amino acids. In DNA, the CDR3 is TGTGCCAGCAGCCAAGAACTAGTAGGGGGTGCAGAGACCCAGTACTTC. Translated, it gives CASSQELVGGAETQYF.

CDR3 loop: CASSLQVAGENYGYTF. The CDR3 DNA sequence: TGTGCCAGCAGCCTTCAAGTAGCAGGGGAAAACTATGGCTACACCTTC. The chain employs TRBV21-1 and TRBJ1-2; the table names TRBD1, a call not compared with the DNA. TRBV21-1 represents a pseudogene. The CDR3 spans 16 residues.

This chain links TRBV28 with TRBJ2-7; TRBD2 matches at 12 bases. This CDR3 spans 19 amino acids. Germline V lookup: CDR1 MDHEN, CDR2 SYDVKM. Unmatched junction bases numbered 12, after V lost 3 bases and J lost 0 bases. CDR3 sequence (DNA): TGTGCCAGCAGTTTCTCATTTTCGACTAGCGGGAGACTCTCCTACGAGCAGTACTTC. Protein: CASSFSFSTSGRLSYEQYF.

The V gene is TRBV24-1, the J gene TRBJ2-2; 8 bases are a match to TRBD1. The J segment lost 6 bases and the V segment lost 2 bases, leaving 4 bases of the junction unmatched. This CDR3 region has 15 residues. The germline CDR1 and CDR2 sequences are KGHDR and SFDVKD. The CDR3 sequence: CATSDSGQGSGELFF. The CDR3 region has the DNA TGTGCCACCAGTGATTCAGGACAGGGCTCCGGGGAGCTGTTTTTT.

The chain recombines TRBV27 with TRBJ1-5; 7 bases map to TRBD1. Germline assignment: CDR1 MNHEY and CDR2 SMNVEV (reference sequence). The CDR3 extends over 18 amino acids. The junction had 10 bases not matched to a gene; V was cut back by 0 bases and J by 2 bases. CDR3 sequence (DNA): TGTGCCAGCAGTTTATCGGACGCTAGGGGGCGAGGCAATCAGCCCCAGCATTTT. Amino acids: CASSLSDARGRGNQPQHF.

This clone was counted a single time. The chain employs TRBV11-1 and TRBJ2-3, with TRBD1 matching 9 bases. Unmatched junction bases numbered 2, after V lost 4 bases and J lost 0 bases. The CDR3 is made up of 15 amino acids. Germline CDR1 and CDR2: SGHAT and FQDESV (reference sequence). CDR3: CASSSTGGSTDTQYF. CDR3 nucleotides: TGTGCCAGCAGCTCGACAGGGGGTAGCACAGATACGCAGTATTTT.

There are a few counts of this clone. V gene TRBV9 combines with J gene TRBJ2-3; perhaps TRBD1 as D (5 bases). The germline V gene encodes CDR1 SGDLS and CDR2 YYNGEE. This CDR3 is built from 15 residues. V lost 3 bases, J lost 6 bases, and 17 bases lay in between. This chain's CDR3 is CASSEGWGPLDTQYF. CDR3 nucleotide sequence: TGTGCCAGCAGCGAAGGGTGGGGCCCACTCGATACGCAGTATTTT.

This clone has only one observation. The chain employs TRBV2 and TRBJ2-1; 12 nucleotides agree with TRBD2. With V trimmed by 4 bases and J by 0 bases, 7 bases remained unmatched. Looked up from germline, CDR1 is SNHLY and CDR2 is FYNNEI. CDR3 size: 18 residues. CDR3 loop: CASSGLAGEKSSYNEQFF. Written as DNA, the CDR3 is TGTGCCAGCAGTGGACTAGCGGGGGAAAAGAGCTCCTACAATGAGCAGTTCTTC.